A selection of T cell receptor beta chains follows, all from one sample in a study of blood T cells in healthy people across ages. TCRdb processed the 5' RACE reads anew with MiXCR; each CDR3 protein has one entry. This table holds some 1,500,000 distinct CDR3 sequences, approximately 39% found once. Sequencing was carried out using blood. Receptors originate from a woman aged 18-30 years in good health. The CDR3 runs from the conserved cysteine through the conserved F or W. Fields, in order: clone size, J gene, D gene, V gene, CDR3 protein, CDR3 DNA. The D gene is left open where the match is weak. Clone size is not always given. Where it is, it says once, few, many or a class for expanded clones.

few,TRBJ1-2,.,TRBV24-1,CATSDPGDLSYGYTF,TGTGCCACCAGTGACCCGGGGGACTTGTCCTATGGCTACACCTTC
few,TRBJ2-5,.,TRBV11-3,CASTKTDPMRTQYF,TGTGCCAGCACCAAGACAGACCCAATGAGGACCCAGTACTTC
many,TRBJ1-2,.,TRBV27,CASSLGRDYGYTF,TGTGCCAGCAGTTTGGGGAGGGACTATGGCTACACCTTC
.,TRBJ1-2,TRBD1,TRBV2,CASNSDRDKYGYTF,TGTGCCAGCAACTCGGACAGGGACAAATATGGCTACACCTTC
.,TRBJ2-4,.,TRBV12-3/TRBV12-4,CASRGRDIQYF,TGTGCCAGCAGGGGCAGGGACATTCAGTACTTC
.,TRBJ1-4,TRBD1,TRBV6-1,CASSDWDRGTEKLFF,TGTGCCAGCAGTGACTGGGACAGGGGAACCGAAAAACTGTTTTTT
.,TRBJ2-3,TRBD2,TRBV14,CAGSHQPGLAHPTQYF,TGTGCCGGCAGCCATCAACCGGGACTAGCGCACCCGACGCAGTATTTT
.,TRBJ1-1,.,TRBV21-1,CAGSKGSPETEAFF,TGTGCCGGCAGCAAAGGGTCCCCGGAGACTGAAGCTTTCTTT
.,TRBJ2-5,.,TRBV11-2,CASSSYREETQYF,TGTGCCAGCAGCTCGTACAGAGAAGAGACCCAGTACTTC
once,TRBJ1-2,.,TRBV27,CASSVGAGYYGYTF,TGTGCCAGCAGTGTTGGTGCAGGTTACTATGGCTACACCTTC
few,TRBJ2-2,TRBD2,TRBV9,CASSVPERGITGELFF,TGTGCCAGCAGCGTACCTGAGCGGGGTATCACCGGGGAGCTGTTTTTT
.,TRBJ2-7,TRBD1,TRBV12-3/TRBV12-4,CANSRGQVYEQYF,TGTGCCAACAGCCGAGGACAGGTCTACGAGCAGTACTTC
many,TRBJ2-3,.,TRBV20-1,CSASGSTDTQYF,TGCAGTGCTAGCGGGAGCACAGATACGCAGTATTTT
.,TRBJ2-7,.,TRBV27,CASSLSKALWDNYNEQYF,TGTGCCAGCAGTTTATCGAAGGCTTTGTGGGACAACTACAATGAGCAGTACTTC
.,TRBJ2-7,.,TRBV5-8,CASSLSSGESEQYF,TGTGCCAGCAGCTTGAGTTCAGGGGAGTCCGAGCAGTACTTC
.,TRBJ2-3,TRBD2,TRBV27,CASSSGLVKDTQYF,TGTGCCAGCAGTTCAGGACTAGTGAAAGATACGCAGTATTTT
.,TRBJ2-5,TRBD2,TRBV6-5,CASSYQREYGDEQYF,TGTGCCAGCAGTTACCAGCGGGAATACGGGGATGAGCAGTACTTC
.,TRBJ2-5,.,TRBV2,CASSAGRYQETQYF,TGTGCCAGCAGTGCGGGACGGTACCAAGAGACCCAGTACTTC
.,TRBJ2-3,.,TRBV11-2,CASSTGASTDTQYF,TGTGCCAGCAGTACCGGGGCTAGCACAGATACGCAGTATTTT
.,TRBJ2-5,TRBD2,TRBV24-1,CATSDFKREGQNNEQYF,TGTGCCACCAGTGATTTTAAGCGGGAGGGCCAGAACAATGAGCAGTACTTC
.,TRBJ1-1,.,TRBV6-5,CASEGLGTEAFF,TGTGCCAGCGAGGGGCTGGGCACTGAAGCTTTCTTT
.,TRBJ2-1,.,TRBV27,CASNELGGLEQFF,TGTGCCAGCAACGAACTAGGGGGTCTTGAGCAGTTCTTC
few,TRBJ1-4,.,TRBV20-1,CSARLDATNEKLFF,TGCAGTGCTAGACTCGATGCAACTAATGAAAAACTGTTTTTT
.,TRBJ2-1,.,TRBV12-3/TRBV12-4,CASTVSSYNEQFF,TGTGCCAGCACGGTCAGCTCCTACAATGAGCAGTTCTTC
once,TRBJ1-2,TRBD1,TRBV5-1,CASSFDRGNFGYTF,TGCGCCAGCAGCTTTGACAGGGGCAATTTTGGCTACACCTTC
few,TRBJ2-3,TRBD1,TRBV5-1,CASSQDREFVDTQYF,TGCGCCAGCAGCCAGGACAGGGAGTTTGTAGATACGCAGTATTTT
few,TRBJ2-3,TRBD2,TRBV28,CASSFQRERSDTQYF,TGTGCCAGCAGTTTCCAGCGGGAGCGCTCAGATACGCAGTATTTT
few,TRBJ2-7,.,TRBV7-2,CASSRGPVEDEQYF,TGTGCCAGCAGCCGGGGTCCAGTGGAGGACGAGCAGTACTTC
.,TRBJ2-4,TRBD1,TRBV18,CASSRDREDIQYF,TGTGCCAGCTCCCGGGACAGGGAAGACATTCAGTACTTC
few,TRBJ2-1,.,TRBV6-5,CASSPTSSNEQFF,TGTGCCAGCAGCCCTACTAGCAGCAATGAGCAGTTCTTC
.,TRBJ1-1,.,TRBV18,CASSRLQENTEAFF,TGTGCCAGCTCGCGGTTACAGGAAAACACTGAAGCTTTCTTT
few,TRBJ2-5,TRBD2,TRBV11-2,CASSIKAGGQETQYF,TGTGCCAGCAGCATTAAAGCGGGGGGCCAAGAGACCCAGTACTTC
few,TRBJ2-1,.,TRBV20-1,CSGWDGSSYNEQFF,TGCAGTGGGTGGGATGGGAGCTCCTACAATGAGCAGTTCTTC
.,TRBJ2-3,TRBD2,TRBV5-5,CASSFIAGGSPQYF,TGTGCCAGCAGCTTTATAGCGGGGGGCTCTCCGCAGTATTTT
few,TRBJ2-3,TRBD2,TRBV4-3,CASSQDREGYTQYF,TGCGCCAGCAGCCAAGATCGGGAGGGATATACGCAGTATTTT
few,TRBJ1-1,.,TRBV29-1,CSVFGGESTEAFF,TGCAGCGTTTTTGGCGGAGAAAGCACTGAAGCTTTCTTT
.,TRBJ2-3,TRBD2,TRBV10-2,CASKVAGDADTQYF,TGCGCCAGCAAGGTAGCGGGAGACGCAGATACGCAGTATTTT
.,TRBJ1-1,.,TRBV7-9,CASTTPDPHTEAFF,TGTGCCAGCACCACCCCGGACCCGCACACTGAAGCTTTCTTT
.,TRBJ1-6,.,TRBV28,CASSLREAGMNSPLHF,TGTGCCAGCAGTTTGAGGGAGGCAGGGATGAATTCACCCCTCCACTTT
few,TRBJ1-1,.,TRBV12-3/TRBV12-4,CASSPDWMNTEAFF,TGTGCCAGCAGCCCGGACTGGATGAACACTGAAGCTTTCTTT
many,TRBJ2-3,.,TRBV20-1,CSARDRGVSSTDTQYF,TGCAGTGCTAGAGACCGCGGAGTTTCTAGCACAGATACGCAGTATTTT
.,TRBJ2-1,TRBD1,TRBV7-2,CASSSLPGQSNEQFF,TGTGCCAGCAGCTCATTACCGGGACAGTCCAATGAGCAGTTCTTC
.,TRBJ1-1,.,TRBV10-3,CAISLGERGTEAFF,TGTGCCATCAGCCTAGGCGAGCGGGGCACTGAAGCTTTCTTT